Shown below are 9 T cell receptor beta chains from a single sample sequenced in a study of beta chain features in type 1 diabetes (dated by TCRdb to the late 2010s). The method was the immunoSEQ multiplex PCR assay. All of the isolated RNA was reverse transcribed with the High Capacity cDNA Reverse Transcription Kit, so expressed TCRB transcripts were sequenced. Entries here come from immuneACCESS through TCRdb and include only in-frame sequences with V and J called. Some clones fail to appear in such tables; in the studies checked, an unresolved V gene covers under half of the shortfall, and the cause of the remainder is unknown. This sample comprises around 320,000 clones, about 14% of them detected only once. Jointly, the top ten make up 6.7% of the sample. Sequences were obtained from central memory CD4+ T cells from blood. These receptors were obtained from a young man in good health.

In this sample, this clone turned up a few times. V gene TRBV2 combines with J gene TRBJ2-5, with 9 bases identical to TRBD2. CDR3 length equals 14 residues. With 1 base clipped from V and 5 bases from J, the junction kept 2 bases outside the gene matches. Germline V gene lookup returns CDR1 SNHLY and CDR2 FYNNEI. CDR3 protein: CASSEVLAGETQYF. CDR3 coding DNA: TGTGCCAGCAGTGAAGTCCTAGCGGGGGAGACCCAGTACTTC.

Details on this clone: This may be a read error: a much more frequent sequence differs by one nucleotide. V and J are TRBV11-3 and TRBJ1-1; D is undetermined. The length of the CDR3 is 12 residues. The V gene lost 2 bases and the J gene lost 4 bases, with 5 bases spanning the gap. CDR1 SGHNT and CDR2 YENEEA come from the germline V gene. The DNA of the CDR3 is TGTGCCAGCAGCTTATCCCGCACTGAAGCTTTCTTT. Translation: CASSLSRTEAFF. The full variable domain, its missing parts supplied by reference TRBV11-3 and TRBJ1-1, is EAGVVQSPRYKIIEKKQPVAFWCNPISGHNTLYWYLQNLGQGPELLIRYENEEAVDDSQLPKDRFSAERLKGVDSTLKIQPAELGDSAVYLCASSLSRTEAFFGQGTRLTVV.

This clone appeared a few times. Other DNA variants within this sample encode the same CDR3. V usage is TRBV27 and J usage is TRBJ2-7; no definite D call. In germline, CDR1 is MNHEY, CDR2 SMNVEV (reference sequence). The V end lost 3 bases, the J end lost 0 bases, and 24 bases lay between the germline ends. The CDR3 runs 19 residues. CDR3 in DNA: TGTGCCAGCAGTTTCGGTCGCTGCGGACGAGTAGCCAGCTCCTACGAGCAGTACGTC. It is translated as CASSFGRCGRVASSYEQYV.

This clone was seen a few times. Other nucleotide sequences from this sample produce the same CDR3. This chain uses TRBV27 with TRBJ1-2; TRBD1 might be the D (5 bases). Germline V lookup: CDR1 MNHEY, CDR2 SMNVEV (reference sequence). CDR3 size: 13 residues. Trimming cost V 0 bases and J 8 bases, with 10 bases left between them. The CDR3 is CASSLSGVYGYTF. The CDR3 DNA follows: TGTGCCAGCAGTTTATCAGGGGTGTACGGCTACACCTTC.

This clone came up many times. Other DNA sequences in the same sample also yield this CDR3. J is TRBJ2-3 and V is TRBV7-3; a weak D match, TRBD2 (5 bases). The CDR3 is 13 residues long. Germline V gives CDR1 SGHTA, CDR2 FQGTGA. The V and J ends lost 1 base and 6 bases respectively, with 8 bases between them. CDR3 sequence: CASSLREGDTQYF. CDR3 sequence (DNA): TGTGCCAGCAGCTTAAGAGAGGGTGATACGCAGTATTTT.

This CDR3 reads CASSEETPGRKKLFF. The CDR3 nucleotides read TGTGCCAGCAGTGAAGAAACGCCAGGGCGGAAGAAACTGTTTTTT. The chain links TRBV2 to TRBJ1-4, with a possible D match to TRBD1 (5 bases). Germline CDR1 SNHLY, CDR2 FYNNEI. The CDR3 is 15 residues long. The V end lost 1 base, the J end lost 11 bases, and 17 bases lay between the germline ends.

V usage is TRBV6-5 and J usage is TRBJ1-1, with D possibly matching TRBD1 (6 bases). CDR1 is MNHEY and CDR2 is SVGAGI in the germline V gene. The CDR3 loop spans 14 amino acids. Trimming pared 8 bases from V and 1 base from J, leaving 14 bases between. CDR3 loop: CASLTGSRNTEAFF. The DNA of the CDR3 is TGTGCCAGCCTGACAGGATCAAGGAACACTGAAGCTTTCTTT.

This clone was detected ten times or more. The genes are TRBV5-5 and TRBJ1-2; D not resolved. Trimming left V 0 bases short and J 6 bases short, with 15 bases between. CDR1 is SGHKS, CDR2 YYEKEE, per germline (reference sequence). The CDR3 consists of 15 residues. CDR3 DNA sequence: TGTGCCAGCAGCTTGGACCCCAGCAGGCCTAATGGCTACACCTTC. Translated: CASSLDPSRPNGYTF.

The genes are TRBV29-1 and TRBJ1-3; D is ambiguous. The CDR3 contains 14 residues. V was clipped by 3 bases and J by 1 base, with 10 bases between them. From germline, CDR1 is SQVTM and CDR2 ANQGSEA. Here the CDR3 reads CSVDRQPSGNTIYF. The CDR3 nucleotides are TGCAGCGTTGATCGGCAGCCGTCTGGAAACACCATATATTTT.